This paragraph reports one T cell receptor (beta chain). PCR used 60 Vbeta primers and 13 Jbeta primers. The method was immunoSEQ multiplex PCR; TCRdb's version includes in-frame clones alone and lacks a portion of them. This table has over 150,000 clones, roughly 80% appearing once. Per germline, CDR1 MNHNY and CDR2 SVGAGI (reference sequence). The CDR3 loop spans 14 amino acids. The V end was cut by 5 bases, the J end by 3 bases, with 10 bases between. These data originate in a study of cytomegalovirus exposure and HLA in healthy donors. This sequence was found in a man aged 50 to 60 in good health and CMV-seropositive. Material for sequencing was PBMCs. The V and J genes are TRBV6-6 and TRBJ1-4, with D perhaps matching TRBD1 (5 bases). CDR3 in amino acids: CASSPGPPNEKLFF. CDR3 sequence (DNA): TGTGCCAGCAGTCCAGGGCCCCCTAATGAAAAACTGTTTTTT.